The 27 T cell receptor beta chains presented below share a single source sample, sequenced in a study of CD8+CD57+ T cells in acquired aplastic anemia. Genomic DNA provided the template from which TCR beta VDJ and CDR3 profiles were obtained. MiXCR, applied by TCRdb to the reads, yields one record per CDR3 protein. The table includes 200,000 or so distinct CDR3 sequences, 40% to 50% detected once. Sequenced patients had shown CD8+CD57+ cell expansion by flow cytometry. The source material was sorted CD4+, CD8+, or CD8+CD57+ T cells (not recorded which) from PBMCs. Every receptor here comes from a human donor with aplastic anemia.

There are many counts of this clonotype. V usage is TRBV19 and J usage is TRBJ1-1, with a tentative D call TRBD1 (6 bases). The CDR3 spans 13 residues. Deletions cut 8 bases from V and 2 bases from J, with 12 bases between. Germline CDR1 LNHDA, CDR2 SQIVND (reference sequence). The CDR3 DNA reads TGTGCCAGTGGTGTGACAGGAAACACTGAAGCTTTCTTT. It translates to CASGVTGNTEAFF.

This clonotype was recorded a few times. The CDR3 reads CASTFRHLSNQPQHF. CDR3 nucleotide sequence: TGTGCCAGCACTTTCCGGCACCTTAGCAATCAGCCCCAGCATTTT. V gene TRBV6-2 or TRBV6-3 combines with J gene TRBJ1-5; D uncertain. V shed 7 bases and J shed 0 bases, with 13 bases lying between them. This CDR3 is built from 15 residues. Germline values: CDR1 MNHEY, CDR2 SVGEGT.

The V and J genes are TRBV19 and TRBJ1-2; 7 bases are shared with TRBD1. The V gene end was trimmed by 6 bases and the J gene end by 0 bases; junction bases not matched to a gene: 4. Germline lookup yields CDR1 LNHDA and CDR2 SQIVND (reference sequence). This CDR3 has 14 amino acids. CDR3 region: CASSRQGANYGYTF. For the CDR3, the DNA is TGTGCCAGTAGCCGACAGGGTGCTAACTATGGCTACACCTTC.

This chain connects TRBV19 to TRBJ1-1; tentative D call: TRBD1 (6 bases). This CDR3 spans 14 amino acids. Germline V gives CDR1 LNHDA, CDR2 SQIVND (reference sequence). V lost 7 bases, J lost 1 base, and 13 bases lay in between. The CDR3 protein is CASKVGQTNTEAFF. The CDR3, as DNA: TGTGCCAGTAAAGTGGGACAAACGAACACTGAAGCTTTCTTT. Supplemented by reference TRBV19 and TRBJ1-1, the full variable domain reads DGGITQSPKYLFRKEGQNVTLSCEQNLNHDAMYWYRQDPGQGLRLIYYSQIVNDFQKGDIAEGYSVSREKKESFPLTVTSAQKNPTAFYLCASKVGQTNTEAFFGQGTRLTVV.

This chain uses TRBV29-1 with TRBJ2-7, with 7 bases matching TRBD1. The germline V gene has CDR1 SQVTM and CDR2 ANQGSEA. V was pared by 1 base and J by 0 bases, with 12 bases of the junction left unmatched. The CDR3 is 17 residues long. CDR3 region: CSVEGAGRQGVSYEQYF. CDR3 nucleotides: TGCAGCGTTGAAGGAGCAGGAAGGCAGGGGGTCTCCTACGAGCAGTACTTC.

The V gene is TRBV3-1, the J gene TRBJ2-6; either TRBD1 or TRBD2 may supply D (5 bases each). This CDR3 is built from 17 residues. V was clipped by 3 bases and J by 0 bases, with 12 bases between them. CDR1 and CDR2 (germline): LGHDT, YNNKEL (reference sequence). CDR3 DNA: TGTGCCAGCAGCCACCCGGGGCTGAGCTCTGGGGCCAACGTCCTGACTTTC. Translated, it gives CASSHPGLSSGANVLTF.

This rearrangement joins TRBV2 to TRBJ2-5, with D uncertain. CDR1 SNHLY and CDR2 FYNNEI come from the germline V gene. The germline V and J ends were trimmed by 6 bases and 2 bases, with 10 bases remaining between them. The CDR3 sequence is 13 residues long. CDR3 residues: CASSLFGQETQYF. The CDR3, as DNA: TGTGCCAGCAGCTTATTCGGGCAAGAGACCCAGTACTTC.

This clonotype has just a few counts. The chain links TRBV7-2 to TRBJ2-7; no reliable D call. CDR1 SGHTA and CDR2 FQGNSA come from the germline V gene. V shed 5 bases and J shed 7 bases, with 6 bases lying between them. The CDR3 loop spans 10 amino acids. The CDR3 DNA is TGTGCCAGCAGCGCGAATGAGCAGTACTTC. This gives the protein CASSANEQYF.

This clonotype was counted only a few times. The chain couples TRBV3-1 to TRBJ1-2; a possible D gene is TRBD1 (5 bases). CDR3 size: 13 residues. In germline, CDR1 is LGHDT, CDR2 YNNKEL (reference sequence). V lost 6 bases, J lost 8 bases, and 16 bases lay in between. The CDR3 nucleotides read TGTGCCAGCAGAAGGACGGGGGAGGGGGGCTACACCTTC. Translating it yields CASRRTGEGGYTF. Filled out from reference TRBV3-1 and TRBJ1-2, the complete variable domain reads DTAVSQTPKYLVTQMGNDKSIKCEQNLGHDTMYWYKQDSKKFLKIMFSYNNKELIINETVPNRFSPKSPDKAHLNLHINSLELGDSAVYFCASRRTGEGGYTFGSGTRLTVV.

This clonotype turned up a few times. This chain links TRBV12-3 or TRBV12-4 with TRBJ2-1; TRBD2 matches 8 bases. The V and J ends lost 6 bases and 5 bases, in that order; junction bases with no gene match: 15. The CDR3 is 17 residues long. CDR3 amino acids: CASSPGPGLGQNNEQFF. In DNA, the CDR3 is TGTGCCAGCAGCCCCGGTCCGGGACTAGGTCAGAACAATGAGCAGTTCTTC.

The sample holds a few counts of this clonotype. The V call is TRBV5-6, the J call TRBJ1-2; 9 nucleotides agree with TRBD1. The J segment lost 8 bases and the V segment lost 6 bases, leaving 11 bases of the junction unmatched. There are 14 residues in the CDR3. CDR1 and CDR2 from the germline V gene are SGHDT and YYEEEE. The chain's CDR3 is CASKLKRTGEGYTF. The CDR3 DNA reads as TGTGCCAGCAAACTGAAGAGGACAGGGGAAGGCTACACCTTC.

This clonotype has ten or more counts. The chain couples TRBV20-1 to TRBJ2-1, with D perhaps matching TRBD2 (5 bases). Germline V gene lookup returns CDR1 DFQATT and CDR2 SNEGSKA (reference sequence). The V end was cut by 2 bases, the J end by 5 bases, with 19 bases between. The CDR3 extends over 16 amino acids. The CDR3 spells CSARRIGLLGDNEQFF. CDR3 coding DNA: TGCAGTGCTAGACGAATCGGACTTCTTGGGGACAATGAGCAGTTCTTC.

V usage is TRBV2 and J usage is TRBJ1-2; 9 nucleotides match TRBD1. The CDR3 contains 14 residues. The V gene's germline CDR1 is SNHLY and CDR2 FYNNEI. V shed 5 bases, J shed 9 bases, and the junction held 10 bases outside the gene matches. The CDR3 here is CASSLGTGNRRYTF. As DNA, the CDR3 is TGTGCCAGCAGTTTAGGGACAGGGAATAGACGCTACACCTTC.

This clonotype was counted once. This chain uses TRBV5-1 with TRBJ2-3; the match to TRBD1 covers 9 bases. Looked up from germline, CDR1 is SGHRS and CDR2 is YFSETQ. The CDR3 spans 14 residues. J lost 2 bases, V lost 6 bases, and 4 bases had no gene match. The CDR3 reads CASTRDRVTDTQYF. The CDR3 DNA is TGCGCCAGCACCCGGGACAGGGTCACAGATACGCAGTATTTT.

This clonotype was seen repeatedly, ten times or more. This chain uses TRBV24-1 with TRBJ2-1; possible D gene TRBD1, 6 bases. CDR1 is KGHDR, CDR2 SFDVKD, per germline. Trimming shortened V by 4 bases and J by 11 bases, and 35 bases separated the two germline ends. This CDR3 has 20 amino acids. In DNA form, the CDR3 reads TGTGCCACCAGTGACCGAACATCTGTGTGGGGGCGCTTAAGTACGGAAAAGCAGTTCTTC. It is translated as CATSDRTSVWGRLSTEKQFF.

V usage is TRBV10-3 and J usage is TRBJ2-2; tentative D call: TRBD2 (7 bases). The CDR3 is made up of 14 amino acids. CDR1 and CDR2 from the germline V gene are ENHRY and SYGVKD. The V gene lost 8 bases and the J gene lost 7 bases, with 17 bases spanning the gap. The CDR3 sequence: CAIRGVRGGGELFF. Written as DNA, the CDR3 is TGTGCCATCCGAGGGGTGAGGGGGGGCGGGGAGCTGTTTTTT.

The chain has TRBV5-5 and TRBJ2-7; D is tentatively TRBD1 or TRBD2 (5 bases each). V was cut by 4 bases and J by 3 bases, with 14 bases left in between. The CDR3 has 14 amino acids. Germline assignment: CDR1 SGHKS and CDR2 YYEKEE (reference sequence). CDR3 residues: CASSPRDGHYEQYF. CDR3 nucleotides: TGTGCCAGCAGCCCGAGGGACGGACACTACGAGCAGTACTTC.

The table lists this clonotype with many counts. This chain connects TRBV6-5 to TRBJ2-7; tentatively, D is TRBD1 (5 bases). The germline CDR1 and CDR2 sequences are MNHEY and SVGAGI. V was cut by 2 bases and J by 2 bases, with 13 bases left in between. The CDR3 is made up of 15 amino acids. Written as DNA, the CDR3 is TGTGCCAGCAGTTACCGGCCAGGGCCCGCCTACGAGCAGTACTTC. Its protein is CASSYRPGPAYEQYF.

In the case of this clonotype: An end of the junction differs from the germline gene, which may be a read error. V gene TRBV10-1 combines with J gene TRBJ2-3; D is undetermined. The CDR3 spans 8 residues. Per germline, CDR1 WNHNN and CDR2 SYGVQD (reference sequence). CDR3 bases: TGCGCCAGCAGTGACCCGAATTTT. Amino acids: CASSDPNF.

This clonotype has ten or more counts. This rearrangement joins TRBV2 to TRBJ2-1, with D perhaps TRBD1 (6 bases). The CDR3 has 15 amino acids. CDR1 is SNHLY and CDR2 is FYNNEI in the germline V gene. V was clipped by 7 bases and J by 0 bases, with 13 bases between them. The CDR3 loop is CASKGEPGSYNEQFF. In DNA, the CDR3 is TGTGCCAGCAAGGGGGAACCTGGCTCCTACAATGAGCAGTTCTTC.

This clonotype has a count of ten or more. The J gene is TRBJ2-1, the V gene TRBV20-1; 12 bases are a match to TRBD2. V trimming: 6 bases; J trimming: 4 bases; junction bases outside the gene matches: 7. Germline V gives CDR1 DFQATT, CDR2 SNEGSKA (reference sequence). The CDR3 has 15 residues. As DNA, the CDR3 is TGCAGTGCCCCCGCTGGGACTAGCGGGTACAATGAGCAGTTCTTC. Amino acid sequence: CSAPAGTSGYNEQFF.

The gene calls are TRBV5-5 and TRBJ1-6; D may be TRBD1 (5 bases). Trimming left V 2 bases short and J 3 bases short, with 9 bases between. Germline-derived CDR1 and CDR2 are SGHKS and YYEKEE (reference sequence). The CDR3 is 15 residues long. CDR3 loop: CASSFQGDYNSPLHF. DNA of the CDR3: TGTGCCAGCAGCTTCCAGGGAGACTATAATTCACCCCTCCACTTT.

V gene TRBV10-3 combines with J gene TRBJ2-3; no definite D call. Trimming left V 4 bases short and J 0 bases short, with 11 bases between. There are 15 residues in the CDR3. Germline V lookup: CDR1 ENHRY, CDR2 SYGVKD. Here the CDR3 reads CAISVAPRSTDTQYF. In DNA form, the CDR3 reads TGTGCCATCAGTGTGGCACCGCGGAGCACAGATACGCAGTATTTT.

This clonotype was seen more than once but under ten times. The CDR3 DNA sequence: TGTGCCTGGAGTCTCCACCTGACAGGGCGGTACAATCAGCCCCAGCATTTT. Encoded protein: CAWSLHLTGRYNQPQHF. This chain connects TRBV30 to TRBJ1-5; 7 nucleotides agree with TRBD1. CDR3 length equals 17 residues. Germline V gene lookup returns CDR1 GTSNPN and CDR2 SVGIG (reference sequence). The ends lost 2 bases at V and 3 bases at J; junction bases unmatched: 13.

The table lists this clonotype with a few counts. The CDR3, as DNA: TGTGCCATCAGTGATACAGGGCAAGAGACCCAGTACTTC. Encoded protein: CAISDTGQETQYF. The chain combines TRBV10-3 with TRBJ2-5; TRBD1 might be the D (6 bases). The germline V gene has CDR1 ENHRY and CDR2 SYGVKD. The CDR3 runs to 13 residues. Deletions cut 3 bases from V and 2 bases from J, with 7 bases between.

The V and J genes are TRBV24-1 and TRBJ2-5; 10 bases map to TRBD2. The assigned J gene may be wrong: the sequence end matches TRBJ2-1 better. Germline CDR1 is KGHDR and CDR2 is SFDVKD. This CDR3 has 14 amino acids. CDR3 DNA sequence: TGTGCCAGCACCCAAGCGGGGGGGCCCAATGAGCAGTTCTTC. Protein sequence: CASTQAGGPNEQFF.

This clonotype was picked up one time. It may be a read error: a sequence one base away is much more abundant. The CDR3 coding sequence is TGCGCCAGCAGCTTGCACGGTAGCGAGAACATCGGGGAGCTGTTTTTT. It encodes CASSLHGSENIGELFF. The chain recombines TRBV5-1 with TRBJ2-2, with D possibly being TRBD2 (5 bases). The germline V gene encodes CDR1 SGHRS and CDR2 YFSETQ. The CDR3 runs to 16 residues.